This T cell receptor beta chain was captured by sequencing in a study of shared clonotypes between healthy human individuals. Measured with immunoSEQ multiplex PCR; TCRdb has only the in-frame clones, and not every one. The sample includes hundreds of thousands of clones, around 77% seen only once; the top ten take 9.5% to 15%. V lost 2 bases and J lost 2, with 18 bases in between. Germline lookup yields CDR1 SEHNR and CDR2 FQNEAQ (reference sequence). The CDR3 runs to 18 residues. This clone was seen only once. The TCR was taken from a woman in her forties in good health. Some clones in this sample may be carry-over from other donors' samples. The sample comprised PBMCs. The J gene is TRBJ1-4, the V gene TRBV7-9; D might be TRBD1 (6 bases). The CDR3 spells CASSLLGHRLGTNEKLFF. The CDR3 coding sequence is TGTGCCAGCAGCTTACTGGGACACCGGTTGGGGACTAATGAAAAACTGTTTTTT.